Here is one T cell receptor beta chain with its context. Antigen: not known. The record originates from a study of cytomegalovirus exposure and HLA in healthy donors. Trimming removed 4 bases from V and 2 bases from J; junction bases left unmatched: 9. Germline V gene lookup returns CDR1 SGHNT and CDR2 YYREEE (reference sequence). The CDR3 loop spans 18 amino acids. Use of 60 Vbeta and 13 Jbeta primers characterized the PCR. TCRdb's copy holds only in-frame clones and misses some; the assay was immunoSEQ multiplex PCR. Of around 150,000 clones listed, 80% are singletons. Participants comprised healthy donors of bone marrow. Study observations and caveats: Later, TCR association rates were found to vary by HLA locus, highest for DRB1 and lowest for HLA-C. An ancestry cluster, one associated with Asian ancestry, reportedly showed fewer N-insertions than the roughly 670-donor mean in a later analysis.

This clonotype originated in a man under 40 in good health and CMV-seronegative. Sequencing used PBMCs. This sequence joins TRBV5-4 and TRBJ2-3; 14 positions agree with TRBD2. The CDR3 sequence is CASSGGTSGGLYTDTQYF. The DNA for the CDR3 is TGTGCCAGCAGCGGGGGGACTAGCGGGGGCCTTTACACAGATACGCAGTATTTT.